This entry is about one T cell receptor beta chain. The target antigen is unknown. Assay: immunoSEQ multiplex PCR; the TCRdb copy retains only in-frame clones and omits some. The sample has 2 million to 2.5 million clones; almost 96% are singletons. It was into CD45RA+ naive and CD45RA-negative memory subsets that the CD4+ cells were split. This specimen belongs to a study of shared clonotypes between healthy human individuals. Germline V gene data show CDR1 as SGHTA and CDR2 as FQGNSA. The CDR3 length is 11 residues. Trimming cost V 8 bases and J 9 bases; bases outside gene matches: 6. Study outcomes and limitations: A limitation of the genetic and exposure-history diversity represented arose from few donors.

This clonotype originated in a man between 18 and 35 years old in good health. The sequenced material came from naive CD4+ T cells sorted from blood. The sample's subset: CD45RA+ positively selected. The chain employs TRBV7-2 and TRBJ1-1; the match to TRBD1 covers 7 bases. For the CDR3, the DNA is TGTGCCAGCCCCCAAGGGGGCAAAGCTTTCTTT. It specifies CASPQGGKAFF. The complete variable domain, with remaining parts taken from reference TRBV7-2 and TRBJ1-1, reads GAGVSQSPSNKVTEKGKDVELRCDPISGHTALYWYRQSLGQGLEFLIYFQGNSAPDKSGLPSDRFSAERTGGSVSTLTIQRTQQEDSAVYLCASPQGGKAFFGQGTRLTVV.